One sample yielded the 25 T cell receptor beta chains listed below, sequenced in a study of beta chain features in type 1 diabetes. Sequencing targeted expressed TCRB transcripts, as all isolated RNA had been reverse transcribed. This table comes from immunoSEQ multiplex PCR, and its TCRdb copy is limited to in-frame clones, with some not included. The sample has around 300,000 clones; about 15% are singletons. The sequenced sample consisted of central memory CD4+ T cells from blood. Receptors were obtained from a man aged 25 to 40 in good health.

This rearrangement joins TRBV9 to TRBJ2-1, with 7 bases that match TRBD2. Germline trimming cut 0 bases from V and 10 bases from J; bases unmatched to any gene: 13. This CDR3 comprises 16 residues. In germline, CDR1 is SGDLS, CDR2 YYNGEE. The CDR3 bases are TGTGCCAGCAGCGTAGGGGAGGGCCTCTTTCAGCGAGAGCAGTTCTTC. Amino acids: CASSVGEGLFQREQFF.

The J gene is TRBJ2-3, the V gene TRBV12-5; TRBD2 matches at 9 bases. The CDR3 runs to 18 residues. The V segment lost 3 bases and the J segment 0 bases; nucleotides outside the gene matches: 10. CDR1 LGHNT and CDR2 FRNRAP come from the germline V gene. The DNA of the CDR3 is TGTGCTAGTGGTTTAGCCACTACTAGCGGGTCTAGCACAGATACGCAGTATTTT. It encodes CASGLATTSGSSTDTQYF.

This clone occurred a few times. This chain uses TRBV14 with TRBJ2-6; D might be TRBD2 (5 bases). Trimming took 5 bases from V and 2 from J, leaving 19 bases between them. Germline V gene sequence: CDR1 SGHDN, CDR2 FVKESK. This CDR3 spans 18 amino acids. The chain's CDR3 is CASSVNIGVLAGANVLTF. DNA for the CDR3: TGTGCCAGCAGCGTTAACATCGGGGTTTTGGCTGGGGCCAACGTCCTGACTTTC.

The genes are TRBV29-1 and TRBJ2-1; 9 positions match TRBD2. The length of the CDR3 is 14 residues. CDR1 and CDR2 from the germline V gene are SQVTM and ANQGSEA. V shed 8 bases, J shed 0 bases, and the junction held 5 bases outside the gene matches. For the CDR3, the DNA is TGCAGCCTCCGTAGCGGGGGCTCCTACAATGAGCAGTTCTTC. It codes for CSLRSGGSYNEQFF.

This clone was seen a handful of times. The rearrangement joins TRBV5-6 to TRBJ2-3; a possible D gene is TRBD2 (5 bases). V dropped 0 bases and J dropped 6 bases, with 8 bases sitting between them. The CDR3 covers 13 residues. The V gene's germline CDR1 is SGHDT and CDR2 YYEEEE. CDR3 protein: CASSLASGDTQYF. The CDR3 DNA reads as TGTGCCAGCAGCTTGGCCTCGGGGGATACGCAGTATTTT. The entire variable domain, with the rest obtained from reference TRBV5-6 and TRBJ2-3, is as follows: DAGVTQSPTHLIKTRGQQVTLRCSPKSGHDTVSWYQQALGQGPQFIFQYYEEEERQRGNFPDRFSGHQFPNYSSELNVNALLLGDSALYLCASSLASGDTQYFGPGTRLTVL.

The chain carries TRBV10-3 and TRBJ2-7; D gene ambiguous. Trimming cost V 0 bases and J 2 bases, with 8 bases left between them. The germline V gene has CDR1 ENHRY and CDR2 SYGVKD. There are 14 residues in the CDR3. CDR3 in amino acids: CAISESGQAYEQYF. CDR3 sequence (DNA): TGTGCCATCAGTGAGTCTGGGCAGGCCTACGAGCAGTACTTC.

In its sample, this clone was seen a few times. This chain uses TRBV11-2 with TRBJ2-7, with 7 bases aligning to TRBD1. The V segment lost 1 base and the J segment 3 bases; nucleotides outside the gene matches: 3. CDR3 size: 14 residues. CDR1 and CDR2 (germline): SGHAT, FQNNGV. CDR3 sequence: CASSLGSGGYEQYV. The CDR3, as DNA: TGTGCCAGCAGCTTAGGGTCAGGGGGCTACGAGCAGTACGTC.

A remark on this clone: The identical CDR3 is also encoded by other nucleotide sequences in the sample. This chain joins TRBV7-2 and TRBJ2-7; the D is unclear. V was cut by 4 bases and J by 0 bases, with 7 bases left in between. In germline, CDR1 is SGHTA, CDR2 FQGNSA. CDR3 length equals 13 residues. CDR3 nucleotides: TGTGCCAGCAGCTCGTCTAGCTCCTACGAGCAGTACTTC. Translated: CASSSSSSYEQYF.

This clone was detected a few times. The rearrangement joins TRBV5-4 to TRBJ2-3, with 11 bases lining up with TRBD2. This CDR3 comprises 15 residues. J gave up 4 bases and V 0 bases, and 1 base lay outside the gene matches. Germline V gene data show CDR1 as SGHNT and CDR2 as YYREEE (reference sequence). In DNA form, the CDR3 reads TGTGCCAGCAGCTTGGAGGGACTAGCGGCAGATACGCAGTATTTT. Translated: CASSLEGLAADTQYF. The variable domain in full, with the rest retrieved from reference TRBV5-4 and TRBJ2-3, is ETGVTQSPTHLIKTRGQQVTLRCSSQSGHNTVSWYQQALGQGPQFIFQYYREEENGRGNFPPRFSGLQFPNYSSELNVNALELDDSALYLCASSLEGLAADTQYFGPGTRLTVL.

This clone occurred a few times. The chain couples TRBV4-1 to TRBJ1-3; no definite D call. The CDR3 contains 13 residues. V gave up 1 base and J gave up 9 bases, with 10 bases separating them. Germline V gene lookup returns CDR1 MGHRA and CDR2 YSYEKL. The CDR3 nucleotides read TGCGCCAGCAGCCAAGTGGAACTGGGCACCATATATTTT. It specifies CASSQVELGTIYF.

This chain's CDR3 is CATSRVDRNQPQHF. CDR3 nucleotides: TGTGCCACCAGCAGAGTGGATAGGAATCAGCCCCAGCATTTT. The chain uses TRBV15 and TRBJ1-5; no clear D gene. Germline V gives CDR1 LNHNV, CDR2 YYDKDF (reference sequence). With 1 base removed from V and 4 bases from J, the gap between germline ends came to 8 bases. The CDR3 length is 14 residues. Full variable domain (missing parts from reference TRBV15 and TRBJ1-5): DAMVIQNPRYQVTQFGKPVTLSCSQTLNHNVMYWYQQKSSQAPKLLFHYYDKDFNNEADTPDNFQSRRPNTSFCFLDIRSPGLGDTAMYLCATSRVDRNQPQHFGDGTRLSIL.

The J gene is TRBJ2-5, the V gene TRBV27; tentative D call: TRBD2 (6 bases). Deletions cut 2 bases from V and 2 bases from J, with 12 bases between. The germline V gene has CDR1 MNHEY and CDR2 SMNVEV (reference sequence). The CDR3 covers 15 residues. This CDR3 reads CASSLANGGQETQYF. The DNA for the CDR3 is TGTGCCAGCAGTTTAGCTAATGGAGGGCAAGAGACCCAGTACTTC.

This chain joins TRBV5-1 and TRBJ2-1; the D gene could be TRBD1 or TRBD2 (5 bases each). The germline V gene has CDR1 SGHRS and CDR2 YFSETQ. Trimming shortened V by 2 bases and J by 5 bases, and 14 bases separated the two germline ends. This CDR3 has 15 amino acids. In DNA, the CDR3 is TGCGCCAGCAGCTTCCCCAGGGACGGTCACAATGAGCAGTTCTTC. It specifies CASSFPRDGHNEQFF.

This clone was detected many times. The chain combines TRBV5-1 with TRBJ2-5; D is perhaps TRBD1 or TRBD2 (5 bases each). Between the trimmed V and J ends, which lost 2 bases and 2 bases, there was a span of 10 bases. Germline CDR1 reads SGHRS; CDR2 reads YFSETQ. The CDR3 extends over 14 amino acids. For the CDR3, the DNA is TGCGCCAGCAGCTTCGGGACCTTACAAGAGACCCAGTACTTC. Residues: CASSFGTLQETQYF.

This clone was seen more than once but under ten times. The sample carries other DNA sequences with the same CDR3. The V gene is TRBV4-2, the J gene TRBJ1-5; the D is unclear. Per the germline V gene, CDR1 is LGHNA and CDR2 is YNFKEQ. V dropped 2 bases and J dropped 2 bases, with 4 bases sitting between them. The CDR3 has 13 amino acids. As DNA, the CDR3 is TGTGCCAGCAGCCAACCGGGCAATCAGCCCCAGCATTTT. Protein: CASSQPGNQPQHF.

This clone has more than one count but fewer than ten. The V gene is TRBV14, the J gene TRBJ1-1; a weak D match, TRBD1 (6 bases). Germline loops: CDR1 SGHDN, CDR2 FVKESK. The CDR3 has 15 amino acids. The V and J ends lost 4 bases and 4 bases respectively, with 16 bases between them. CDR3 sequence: CASSRSWGPRTEAFF. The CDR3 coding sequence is TGTGCCAGCAGCCGGAGCTGGGGGCCGCGCACTGAAGCTTTCTTT.

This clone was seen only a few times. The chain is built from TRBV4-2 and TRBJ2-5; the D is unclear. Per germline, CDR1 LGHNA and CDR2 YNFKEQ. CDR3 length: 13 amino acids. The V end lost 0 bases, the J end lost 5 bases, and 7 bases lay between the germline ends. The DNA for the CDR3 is TGTGCCAGCAGCCAAGATCAGCTGGAGACCCAGTACTTC. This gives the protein CASSQDQLETQYF.

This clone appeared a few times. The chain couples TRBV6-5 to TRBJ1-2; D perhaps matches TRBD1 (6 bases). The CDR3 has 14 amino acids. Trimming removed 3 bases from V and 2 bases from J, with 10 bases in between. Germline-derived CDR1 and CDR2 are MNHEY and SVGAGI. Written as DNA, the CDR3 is TGTGCCAGCAGTTATGACAGGAAGAACTATGGCTACACCTTC. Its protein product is CASSYDRKNYGYTF.

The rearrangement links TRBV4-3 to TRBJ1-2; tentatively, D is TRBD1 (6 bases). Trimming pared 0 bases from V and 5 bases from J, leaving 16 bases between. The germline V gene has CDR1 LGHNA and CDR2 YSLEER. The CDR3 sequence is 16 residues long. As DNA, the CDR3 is TGCGCCAGCAGCCAAGATAGGGCCACAGGGCGGTATGGCTACACCTTC. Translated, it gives CASSQDRATGRYGYTF.

In DNA, the CDR3 is TGTGCCAGCAGCTTAGCGTCAGGGTATGGCTACACCTTC. It is translated as CASSLASGYGYTF. The gene calls are TRBV7-2 and TRBJ1-2; a weak D match, TRBD1 (5 bases). The V end lost 0 bases, the J end lost 5 bases, and 7 bases lay between the germline ends. The CDR3 covers 13 residues. In germline, CDR1 is SGHTA, CDR2 FQGNSA.

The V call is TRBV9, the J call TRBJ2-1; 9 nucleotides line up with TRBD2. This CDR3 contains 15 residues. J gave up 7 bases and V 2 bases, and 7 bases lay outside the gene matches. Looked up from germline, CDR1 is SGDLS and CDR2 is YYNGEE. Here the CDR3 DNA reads TGTGCCAGCAGCGTCCTAGCGGGGTTAGGTAATGAGCAGTTCTTC. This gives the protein CASSVLAGLGNEQFF. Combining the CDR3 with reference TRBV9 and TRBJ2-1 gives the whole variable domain DSGVTQTPKHLITATGQRVTLRCSPRSGDLSVYWYQQSLDQGLQFLIQYYNGEERAKGNILERFSAQQFPDLHSELNLSSLELGDSALYFCASSVLAGLGNEQFFGPGTRLTVL.

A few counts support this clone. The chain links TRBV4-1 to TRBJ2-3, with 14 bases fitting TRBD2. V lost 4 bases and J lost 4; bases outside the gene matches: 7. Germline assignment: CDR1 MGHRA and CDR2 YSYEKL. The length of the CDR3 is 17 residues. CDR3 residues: CASSPGLAGGGADTQYF. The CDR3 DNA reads TGCGCCAGCAGCCCTGGACTAGCGGGAGGTGGGGCAGATACGCAGTATTTT.

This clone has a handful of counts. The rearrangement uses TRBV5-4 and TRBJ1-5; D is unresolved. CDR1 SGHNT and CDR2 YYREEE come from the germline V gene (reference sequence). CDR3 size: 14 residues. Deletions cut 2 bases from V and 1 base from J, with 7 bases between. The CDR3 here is CASSFRVSNQPQHF. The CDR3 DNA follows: TGTGCCAGCAGCTTTCGGGTAAGCAATCAGCCCCAGCATTTT.

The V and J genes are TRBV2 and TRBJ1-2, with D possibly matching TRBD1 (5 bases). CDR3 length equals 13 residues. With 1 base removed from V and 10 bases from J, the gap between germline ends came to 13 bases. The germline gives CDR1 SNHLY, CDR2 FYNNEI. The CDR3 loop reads CASSEEQDRTYTF. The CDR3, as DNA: TGTGCCAGCAGTGAAGAACAGGATCGGACCTACACCTTC.

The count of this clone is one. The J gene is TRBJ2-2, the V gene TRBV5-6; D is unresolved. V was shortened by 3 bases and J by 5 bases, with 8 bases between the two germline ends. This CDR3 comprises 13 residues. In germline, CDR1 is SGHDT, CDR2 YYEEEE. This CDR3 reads CASSSLGTGELFF. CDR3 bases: TGTGCCAGCAGCTCCCTCGGGACCGGGGAGCTGTTTTTT.